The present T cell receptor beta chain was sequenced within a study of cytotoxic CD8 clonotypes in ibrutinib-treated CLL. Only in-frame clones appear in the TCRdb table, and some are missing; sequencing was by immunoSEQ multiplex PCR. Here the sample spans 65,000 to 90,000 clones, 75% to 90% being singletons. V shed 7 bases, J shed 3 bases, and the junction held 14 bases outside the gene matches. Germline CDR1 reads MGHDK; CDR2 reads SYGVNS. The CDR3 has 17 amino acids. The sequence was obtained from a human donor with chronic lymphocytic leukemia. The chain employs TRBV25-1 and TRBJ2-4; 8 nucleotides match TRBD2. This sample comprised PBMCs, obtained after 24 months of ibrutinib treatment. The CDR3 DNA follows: TGTGCCAGCACCCCGAACGGGAGGGCCGGGAACAAAAACATTCAGTACTTC. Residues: CASTPNGRAGNKNIQYF.